This T cell receptor beta chain appears in the sequencing data of a study of blood T cell repertoires in COVID-19. The CDR3 contains 14 residues. Germline CDR1 LNHDA, CDR2 SQIVND (reference sequence). With V trimmed by 5 bases and J by 9 bases, 6 bases remained unmatched. The repertoire was sequenced with immunoSEQ multiplex PCR; TCRdb's copy has only in-frame clones and lacks some. The table records about 190,000 clones, approximately 90% of them present only once. This rearrangement joins TRBV19 to TRBJ2-1, with TRBD2 matching 11 bases. Sequencing was done on a sample of peripheral blood. This sequence originates from a human donor in a cohort sampled during active COVID-19. The CDR3 loop is CASSVSGRAFEQFF. The CDR3 DNA follows: TGTGCCAGTAGTGTTAGCGGGAGGGCCTTTGAGCAGTTCTTC.